This T cell receptor (beta chain) was sequenced for a study of T cells after posttransplantation cyclophosphamide. This clone occurred many times. As yet, its antigen is unknown. Study conclusions and caveats: Recipient CMV seropositivity and CMV reactivation strongly tracked TRB clonality. Skin or GI-infiltrating T cells shared few TRB sequences with blood.

On the day of bone marrow donation, the related graft donor provided peripheral blood. This table comes from immunoSEQ multiplex PCR, and its TCRdb copy is limited to in-frame clones, with some not included. The sample shows roughly 26,000 clones, none of them appearing just once. CDR3 length: 12 residues. Trimming removed 8 bases at V and 3 bases at J, with 11 bases between. Germline values: CDR1 LNHNV, CDR2 YYDKDF (reference sequence). The V gene is TRBV15, the J gene TRBJ2-7; D possibly corresponds to TRBD2 (6 bases). The clonotype originates from a man aged 50 or older in good health, CMV-negative, and a related stem cell transplant donor. The sample consisted of PBMCs. In DNA form, the CDR3 reads TGTGCCACCGGGACTCGAGGCTACGAGCAGTACTTC. Protein product: CATGTRGYEQYF.